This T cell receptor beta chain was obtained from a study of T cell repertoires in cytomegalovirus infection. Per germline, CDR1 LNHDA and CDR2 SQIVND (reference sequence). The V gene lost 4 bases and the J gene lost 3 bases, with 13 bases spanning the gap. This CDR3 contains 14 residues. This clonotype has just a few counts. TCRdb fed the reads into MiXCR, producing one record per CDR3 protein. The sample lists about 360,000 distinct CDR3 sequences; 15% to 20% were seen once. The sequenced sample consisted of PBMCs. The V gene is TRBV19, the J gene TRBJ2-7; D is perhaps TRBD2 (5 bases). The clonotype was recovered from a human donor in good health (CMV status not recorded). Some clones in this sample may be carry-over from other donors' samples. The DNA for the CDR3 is TGTGCCAGTAGTAATAGGGCCGGGGACTACGAGCAGTACTTC. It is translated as CASSNRAGDYEQYF. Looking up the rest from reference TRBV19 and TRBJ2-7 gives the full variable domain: DGGITQSPKYLFRKEGQNVTLSCEQNLNHDAMYWYRQDPGQGLRLIYYSQIVNDFQKGDIAEGYSVSREKKESFPLTVTSAQKNPTAFYLCASSNRAGDYEQYFGPGTRLTVT.